A single sample is the source of the 4 T cell receptor beta chains below, sequenced in a study of blood T cell dynamics during melanoma immunotherapy. Produced via immunoSEQ multiplex PCR; TCRdb's table is partial and in-frame only. The repertoire has some 25,000 clones, 87% of them found once; the top ten carry 3.5% to 6%. Time point described: pre-treatment baseline. The sample consisted of blood, taken from a patient treated with checkpoint blockade. These receptor sequences come from a human donor with melanoma.

CDR3 sequence: CASSSLRTGSNQPQHF. CDR3 nucleotide sequence: TGTGCCAGCAGTTCTCTACGGACAGGGAGCAATCAGCCCCAGCATTTT. The chain joins TRBV28 to TRBJ1-5; 8 bases are shared with TRBD1. Germline V CDR1 and CDR2: MDHEN, SYDVKM. This CDR3 has 16 amino acids. Trimming took 4 bases from V and 1 from J; bases not matched to a gene: 6.

The chain is built from TRBV6-5 and TRBJ2-7; D may match TRBD1 or TRBD2 (6 bases each). V gave up 4 bases and J gave up 3 bases, with 13 bases separating them. This CDR3 spans 14 amino acids. Per germline, CDR1 MNHEY and CDR2 SVGAGI. The CDR3 DNA is TGTGCCAGCAGTTCTTGGACAGCGGGCTACGAGCAGTACTTC. This encodes CASSSWTAGYEQYF.

V usage is TRBV23-1 and J usage is TRBJ2-7; 12 nucleotides align to TRBD1. TRBV23-1 is identified as an open reading frame with a role that is uncertain. V was clipped by 0 bases and J by 5 bases; unmatched bases: 5. CDR3 size: 16 residues. The DNA of the CDR3 is TGCGCCAGCAGTCAATCCGGGACAGGGGGCCTAAACGAGCAGTACTTC. Translated: CASSQSGTGGLNEQYF.

The V and J genes are TRBV7-6 and TRBJ2-5; D might be TRBD2 (6 bases). Germline V lookup: CDR1 SGHVS, CDR2 FNYEAQ. The CDR3 consists of 14 residues. V was trimmed by 5 bases and J by 4 bases, leaving 14 bases between them. In nucleotides, the CDR3 is TGTGCCAGCAGCCCTCGGGGAGCGGGAGAGACCCAGTACTTC. Its translation: CASSPRGAGETQYF.